A single sample is the source of the 7 T cell receptor beta chains below, sequenced in a study of technical replicates of blood from several donors. Measured with immunoSEQ multiplex PCR; TCRdb has only the in-frame clones, and not every one. Of under 95,000 clones in the sample, less than 95% were seen once. Sequenced sample: T cells isolated from PBMCs. These receptors came from a human donor in good health.

The rearrangement links TRBV6-5 to TRBJ2-3; 7 bases are a match to TRBD2. The junction had 8 bases not matched to a gene; V was cut back by 0 bases and J by 5 bases. The germline CDR1 and CDR2 sequences are MNHEY and SVGAGI. The CDR3 is 16 amino acids. CDR3 DNA: TGTGCCAGCAGTTACTCGATAAGCGGGATGGTAGATACGCAGTATTTT. Translated, it gives CASSYSISGMVDTQYF.

The chain links TRBV2 to TRBJ2-1; 7 nucleotides align to TRBD2. This CDR3 contains 14 residues. V shed 3 bases and J 8 bases; nucleotides not matched to a gene: 7. CDR1 is SNHLY, CDR2 FYNNEI, per germline. The CDR3 protein is CASSEAGRFHEQFF. CDR3 nucleotides: TGTGCCAGCAGTGAGGCCGGGAGGTTCCATGAGCAGTTCTTC.

This chain connects TRBV15 to TRBJ2-5; no firm D call. The CDR3 runs to 15 residues. Germline loops: CDR1 LNHNV, CDR2 YYDKDF (reference sequence). Trimming shortened V by 0 bases and J by 1 base, and 9 bases separated the two germline ends. CDR3: CATSRDLAGQETQYF. The CDR3 DNA reads TGTGCCACCAGCAGAGATCTGGCTGGCCAAGAGACCCAGTACTTC.

Remarks on this clone: This specimen includes other DNA sequences encoding the same CDR3. J is TRBJ2-5 and V is TRBV7-8; 8 bases line up with TRBD2. The CDR3 spans 18 residues. V was pared by 5 bases and J by 3 bases, with 17 bases of the junction left unmatched. Germline assignment: CDR1 SGHVS and CDR2 FQNEAQ. CDR3 in amino acids: CASSGGTLAGYWEETQYF. The DNA for the CDR3 is TGTGCCAGCAGCGGCGGGACTTTAGCGGGATATTGGGAAGAGACCCAGTACTTC.

This clone was found once. The CDR3 region is CASSDLLTAQETQYF. The CDR3 DNA reads as TGTGCCAGCAGTGACCTCCTGACAGCCCAAGAGACCCAGTACTTC. The chain couples TRBV6-1 to TRBJ2-5; D is possibly TRBD1 (5 bases). From germline, CDR1 is MNHNS and CDR2 SASEGT. This CDR3 spans 15 amino acids. V lost 3 bases and J 1 base, leaving 12 bases between the germline ends.

This clone has only one observation. The CDR3 here is CASSQVPPHYPYTGELFF. The CDR3 DNA reads TGCGCCAGCAGCCAAGTACCCCCGCACTACCCGTACACCGGGGAGCTGTTTTTT. V gene TRBV4-1 combines with J gene TRBJ2-2; D is unresolved. The CDR3 runs 18 residues. V was trimmed by 1 base and J by 3 bases, leaving 18 bases between them. The germline V gene has CDR1 MGHRA and CDR2 YSYEKL.

The rearrangement uses TRBV15 and TRBJ1-5, with no clear D. Per germline, CDR1 LNHNV and CDR2 YYDKDF (reference sequence). This CDR3 has 14 residues. V lost 5 bases and J 6 bases, leaving 14 bases between the germline ends. The CDR3 sequence: CATSPGREGQPQHF. The CDR3 coding sequence is TGTGCCACCAGCCCCGGCCGGGAGGGTCAGCCCCAGCATTTT.